Following are 9 T cell receptor delta chains from one sample sequenced in a study of gamma-delta T cells after stem cell transplantation. With CATT, TCRdb re-called clones from the RT-PCR reads. The sample holds about 11,000 delta-chain clones, about 1.2% seen once. Sequenced sample: gamma-delta T cells. The receptors stem from a human donor. It is not recorded whose cells these are; they may come from a transplant donor.

This clone turned up a few times. The chain combines TRDV2 with TRDJ3; 13 bases match TRDD3. The CDR3 extends over 20 amino acids. The V and J ends lost 3 bases and 2 bases, in that order; junction bases with no gene match: 9. The germline V gene encodes CDR1 GEAIGNYY and CDR2 EKD. CDR3 sequence reads: CACDPVLGDTRTWDTRQMFF. CDR3 sequence (DNA): TGTGCCTGTGACCCAGTACTGGGGGATACGCGCACCTGGGACACCCGACAGATGTTTTTC.

This clone is judged medium-sized. V gene TRDV2 combines with J gene TRDJ1; tentatively, D is TRDD3 (5 bases). The ends were cut back, 1 base at V and 4 bases at J, with 24 bases in the middle. The CDR3 sequence is 18 residues long. Germline CDR1 reads GEAIGNYY; CDR2 reads EKD. The CDR3 loop is CACDTGAFYSGRIDKLIF. DNA of the CDR3: TGTGCCTGTGACACGGGGGCTTTCTACTCTGGGAGGATCGATAAACTCATCTTT.

On this clone: A much larger clone lies one base from this, so it may be a read error. The sample carries other DNA sequences with the same CDR3. The chain employs TRDV2 and TRDJ1, with a weak D call TRDD3 (5 bases). CDR1 and CDR2 from the germline V gene are GEAIGNYY and EKD. The CDR3 extends over 19 amino acids. This CDR3 reads CACDTVLVGDPLLHDKLIF. As DNA, the CDR3 is TGTGCCTGTGACACCGTGTTGGTTGGGGACCCGCTCCTCCACGATAAACTCATCTTC.

This clone came up many times. The J gene is TRDJ1, the V gene TRDV2; 12 bases are a match to TRDD3. This CDR3 comprises 18 residues. V dropped 0 bases and J dropped 2; count of bases not matched to a gene: 9. CDR1 and CDR2 from the germline V gene are GEAIGNYY and EKD. CDR3 coding DNA: TGTGCCTGTGACACCTTACTGGGGGATACTACGGGGACCGATAAACTCATCTTT. It is translated as CACDTLLGDTTGTDKLIF.

About this clone: A read error may explain this, as a much larger clone is one base away. The CDR3 is CACDLLGRLDSDKLIF. Here the CDR3 DNA reads TGTGCCTGTGATTTACTGGGGAGGCTCGACTCCGATAAACTCATCTTT. The chain couples TRDV2 to TRDJ1, with TRDD3 identical over 7 bases. V lost 4 bases and J lost 3; bases outside the gene matches: 13. In germline, CDR1 is GEAIGNYY, CDR2 EKD. The CDR3 consists of 16 residues.

The rearrangement joins TRDV2 to TRDJ1; the match to TRDD3 covers 8 bases. V trimming: 0 bases; J trimming: 1 base; junction bases outside the gene matches: 15. In germline, CDR1 is GEAIGNYY, CDR2 EKD. This CDR3 is 19 amino acids long. The CDR3 loop reads CACDTARGWDTRSTDKLIF. The CDR3 nucleotides are TGTGCCTGTGACACCGCACGAGGCTGGGATACGCGGAGCACCGATAAACTCATCTTT.

This clone occurred a few times. TCRdb's protein, taken from a much larger clone, differs from this DNA's translation at residue 4, likely owing to a read error; the protein displayed comes from the DNA. The rearrangement links TRDV2 to TRDJ1; TRDD3 matches at 10 bases. Germline assignment: CDR1 GEAIGNYY and CDR2 EKD. The CDR3 spans 15 residues. The trim removed 4 bases at V and 2 bases at J, leaving 6 bases unmatched. As DNA, the CDR3 is TGTGCCTGTGAGCCTCTACTGGGGGATACCGATAAACTCATCTTT. Its translation is CACEPLLGDTDKLIF.

Details on this clone: A read error likely explains this, since a far larger clone differs by one base. The same CDR3 is also encoded by other DNA sequences in this sample. The V gene is TRDV2, the J gene TRDJ1; 8 bases are a match to TRDD2. Germline assignment: CDR1 GEAIGNYY and CDR2 EKD. The CDR3 is 18 residues long. The V segment lost 0 bases and the J segment 4 bases; nucleotides outside the gene matches: 15. CDR3 nucleotide sequence: TGTGCCTGTGACACCCTTCCTACTCTGCAAGGAGAGCTCGATAAACTCATCTTT. As protein: CACDTLPTLQGELDKLIF.

This clone is labeled medium-sized. At the DNA level, this CDR3 is encoded by other sequences in the same sample as well. The chain recombines TRDV2 with TRDJ1; weak D call: TRDD3 (5 bases). The CDR3 spans 15 residues. V lost 1 base and J lost 4, with 15 bases in between. Germline loops: CDR1 GEAIGNYY, CDR2 EKD. The CDR3 reads CACDTLAGKGDKLIF. The CDR3, as DNA: TGTGCCTGTGACACATTGGCTGGGAAAGGCGATAAACTCATCTTT.